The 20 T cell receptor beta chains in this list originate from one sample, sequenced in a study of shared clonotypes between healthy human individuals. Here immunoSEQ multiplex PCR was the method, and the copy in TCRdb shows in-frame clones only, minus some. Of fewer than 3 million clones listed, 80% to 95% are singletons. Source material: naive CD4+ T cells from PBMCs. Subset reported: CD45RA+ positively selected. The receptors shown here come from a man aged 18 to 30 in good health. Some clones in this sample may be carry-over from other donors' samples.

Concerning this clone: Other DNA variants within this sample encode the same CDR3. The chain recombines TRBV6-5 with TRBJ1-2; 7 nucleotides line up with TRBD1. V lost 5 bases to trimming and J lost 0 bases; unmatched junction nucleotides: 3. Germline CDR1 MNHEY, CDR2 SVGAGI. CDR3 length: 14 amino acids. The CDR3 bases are TGTGCCAGCAGTCGGACAGGCGCTAACTATGGCTACACCTTC. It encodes CASSRTGANYGYTF.

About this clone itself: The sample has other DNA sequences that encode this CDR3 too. The CDR3 here is CASSPGGGTDTQYF. In DNA form, the CDR3 reads TGTGCCAGCTCACCTGGGGGGGGCACAGATACGCAGTATTTT. The rearrangement links TRBV18 to TRBJ2-3; 7 bases map to TRBD2. CDR1 and CDR2 from the germline V gene are KGHSH and LQKENI. V shed 3 bases and J 1 base; nucleotides not matched to a gene: 1. The CDR3 totals 14 residues.

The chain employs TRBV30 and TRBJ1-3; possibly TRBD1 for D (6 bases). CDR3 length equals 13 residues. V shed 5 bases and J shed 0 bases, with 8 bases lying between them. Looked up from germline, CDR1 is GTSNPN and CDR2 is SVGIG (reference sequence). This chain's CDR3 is CAWDRISGNTIYF. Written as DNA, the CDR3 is TGTGCCTGGGACAGGATCTCTGGAAACACCATATATTTT.

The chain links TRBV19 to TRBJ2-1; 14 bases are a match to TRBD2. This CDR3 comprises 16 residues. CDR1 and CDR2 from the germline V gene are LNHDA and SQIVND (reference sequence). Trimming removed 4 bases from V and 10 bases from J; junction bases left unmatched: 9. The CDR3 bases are TGTGCCAGTAGTACCGGGACTAGCGGGAGCGAAGGAGAGCAGTTCTTC. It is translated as CASSTGTSGSEGEQFF.

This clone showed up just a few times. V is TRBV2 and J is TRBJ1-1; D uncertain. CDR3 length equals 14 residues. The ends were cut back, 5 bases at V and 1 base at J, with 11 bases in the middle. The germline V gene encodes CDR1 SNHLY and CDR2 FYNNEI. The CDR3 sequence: CASSRRRPNTEAFF. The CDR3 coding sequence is TGTGCCAGCAGTCGGAGAAGGCCGAACACTGAAGCTTTCTTT.

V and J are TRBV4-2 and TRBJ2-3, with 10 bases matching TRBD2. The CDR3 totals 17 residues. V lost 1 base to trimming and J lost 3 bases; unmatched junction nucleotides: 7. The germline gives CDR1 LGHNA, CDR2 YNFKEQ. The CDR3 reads CASSQVGSSGRTDTQYF. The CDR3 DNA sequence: TGTGCCAGCAGCCAAGTGGGGTCTAGCGGGAGAACAGATACGCAGTATTTT.

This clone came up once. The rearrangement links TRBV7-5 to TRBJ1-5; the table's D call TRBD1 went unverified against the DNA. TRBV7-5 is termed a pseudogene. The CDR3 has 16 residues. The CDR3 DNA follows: TGTGCCAGAAGCCAAGGACAGGGTATCGGCAATCAGCCCCAGCATTTT. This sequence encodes CARSQGQGIGNQPQHF.

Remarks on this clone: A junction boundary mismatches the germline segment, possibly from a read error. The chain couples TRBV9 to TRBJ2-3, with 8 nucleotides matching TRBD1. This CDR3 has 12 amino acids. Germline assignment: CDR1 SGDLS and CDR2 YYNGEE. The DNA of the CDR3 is TGTGCCAGCAGCGATTCTCGGGACAGGCCAGACTTT. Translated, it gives CASSDSRDRPDF.

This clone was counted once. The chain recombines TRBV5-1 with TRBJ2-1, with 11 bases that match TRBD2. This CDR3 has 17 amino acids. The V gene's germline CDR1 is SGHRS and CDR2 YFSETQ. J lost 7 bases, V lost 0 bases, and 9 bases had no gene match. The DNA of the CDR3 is TGCGCCAGCAGCTTGGCGACTAGCGGGATGGGGTCTAATGAGCAGTTCTTC. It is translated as CASSLATSGMGSNEQFF.

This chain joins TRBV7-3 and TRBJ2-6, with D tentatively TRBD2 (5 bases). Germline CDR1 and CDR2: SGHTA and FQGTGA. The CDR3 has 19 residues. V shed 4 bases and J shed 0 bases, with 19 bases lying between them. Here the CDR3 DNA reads TGTGCCAGCAGCTCCATATGGGGAGAGGTTTACTCTGGGGCCAACGTCCTGACTTTC. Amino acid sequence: CASSSIWGEVYSGANVLTF.

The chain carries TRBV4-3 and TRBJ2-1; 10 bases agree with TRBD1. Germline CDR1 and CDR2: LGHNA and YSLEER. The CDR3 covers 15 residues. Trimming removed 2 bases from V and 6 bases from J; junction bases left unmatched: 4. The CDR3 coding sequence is TGCGCCAGCAGCCAACTTTGGACAGGGGGCAATGAGCAGTTCTTC. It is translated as CASSQLWTGGNEQFF.

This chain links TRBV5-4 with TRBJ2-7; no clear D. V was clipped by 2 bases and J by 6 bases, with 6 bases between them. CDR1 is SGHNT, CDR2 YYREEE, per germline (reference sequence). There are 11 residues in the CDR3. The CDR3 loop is CASSFNSEQYF. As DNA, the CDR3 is TGTGCCAGCAGCTTTAATTCCGAGCAGTACTTC.

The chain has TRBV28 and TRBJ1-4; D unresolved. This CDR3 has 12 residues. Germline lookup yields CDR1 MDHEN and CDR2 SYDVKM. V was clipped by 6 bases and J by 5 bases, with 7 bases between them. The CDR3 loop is CASSARNEKLFF. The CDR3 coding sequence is TGTGCCAGCAGCGCGAGGAATGAAAAACTGTTTTTT. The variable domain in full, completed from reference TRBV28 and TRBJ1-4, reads DVKVTQSSRYLVKRTGEKVFLECVQDMDHENMFWYRQDPGLGLRLIYFSYDVKMKEKGDIPEGYSVSREKKERFSLILESASTNQTSMYLCASSARNEKLFFGSGTQLSVL.

CDR3 nucleotides: TGTGCCAGCAGGCCCACCGGGACAGGGGAGCAGGCTTTCTTT. This gives the protein CASRPTGTGEQAFF. The rearrangement uses TRBV5-4 and TRBJ1-1, with 10 bases lining up with TRBD1. Unmatched junction bases numbered 12, after V lost 5 bases and J lost 11 bases. Germline V gives CDR1 SGHNT, CDR2 YYREEE (reference sequence). The CDR3 is 14 amino acids. Full variable domain (missing parts from reference TRBV5-4 and TRBJ1-1): ETGVTQSPTHLIKTRGQQVTLRCSSQSGHNTVSWYQQALGQGPQFIFQYYREEENGRGNFPPRFSGLQFPNYSSELNVNALELDDSALYLCASRPTGTGEQAFFGQGTRLTVV.

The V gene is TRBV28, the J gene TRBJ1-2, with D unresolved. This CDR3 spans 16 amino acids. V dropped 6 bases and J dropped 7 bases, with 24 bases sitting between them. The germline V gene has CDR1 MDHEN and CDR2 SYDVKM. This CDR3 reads CASSQTLTGRRGGYTF. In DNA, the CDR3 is TGTGCCAGCAGCCAAACATTAACCGGGAGGCGGGGTGGCTACACCTTC.

As DNA, the CDR3 is TGTGCCAGCAGCTCCGGACTAGTAGGAACCGGGGAGCTGTTTTTT. This encodes CASSSGLVGTGELFF. The chain carries TRBV7-9 and TRBJ2-2, with 7 bases lining up with TRBD2. Trimming removed 4 bases from V and 5 bases from J; junction bases left unmatched: 7. Germline loops: CDR1 SEHNR, CDR2 FQNEAQ (reference sequence). The CDR3 has 15 amino acids.

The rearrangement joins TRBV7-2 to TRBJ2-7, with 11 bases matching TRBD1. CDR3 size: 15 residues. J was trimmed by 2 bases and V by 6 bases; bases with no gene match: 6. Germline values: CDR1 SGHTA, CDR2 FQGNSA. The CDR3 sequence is CASSLRDRGAYEQYF. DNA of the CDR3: TGTGCCAGCAGTCTCCGGGACAGGGGGGCCTACGAGCAGTACTTC.

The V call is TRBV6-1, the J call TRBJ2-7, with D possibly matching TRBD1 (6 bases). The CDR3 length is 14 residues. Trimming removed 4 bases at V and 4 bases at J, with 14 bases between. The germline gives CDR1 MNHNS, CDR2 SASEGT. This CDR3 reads CASSVSDSQYEQYF. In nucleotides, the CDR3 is TGTGCCAGCAGTGTATCGGACAGTCAATACGAGCAGTACTTC.

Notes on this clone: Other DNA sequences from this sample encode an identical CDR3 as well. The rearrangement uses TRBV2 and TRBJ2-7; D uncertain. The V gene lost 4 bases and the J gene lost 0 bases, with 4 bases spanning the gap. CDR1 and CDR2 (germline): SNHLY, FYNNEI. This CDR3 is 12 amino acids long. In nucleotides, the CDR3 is TGTGCCAGCAGTGCCAGCTCCTACGAGCAGTACTTC. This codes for CASSASSYEQYF.

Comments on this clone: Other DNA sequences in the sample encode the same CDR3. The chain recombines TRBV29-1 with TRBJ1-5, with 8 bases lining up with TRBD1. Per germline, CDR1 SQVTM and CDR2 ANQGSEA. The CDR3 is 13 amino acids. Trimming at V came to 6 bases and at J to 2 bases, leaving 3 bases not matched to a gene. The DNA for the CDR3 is TGCAGCGTGAAGGACAGGGGCAATCAGCCCCAGCATTTT. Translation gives CSVKDRGNQPQHF. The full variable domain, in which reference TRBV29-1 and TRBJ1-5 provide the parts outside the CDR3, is SAVISQKPSRDICQRGTSLTIQCQVDSQVTMMFWYRQQPGQSLTLIATANQGSEATYESGFVIDKFPISRPNLTFSTLTVSNMSPEDSSIYLCSVKDRGNQPQHFGDGTRLSIL.